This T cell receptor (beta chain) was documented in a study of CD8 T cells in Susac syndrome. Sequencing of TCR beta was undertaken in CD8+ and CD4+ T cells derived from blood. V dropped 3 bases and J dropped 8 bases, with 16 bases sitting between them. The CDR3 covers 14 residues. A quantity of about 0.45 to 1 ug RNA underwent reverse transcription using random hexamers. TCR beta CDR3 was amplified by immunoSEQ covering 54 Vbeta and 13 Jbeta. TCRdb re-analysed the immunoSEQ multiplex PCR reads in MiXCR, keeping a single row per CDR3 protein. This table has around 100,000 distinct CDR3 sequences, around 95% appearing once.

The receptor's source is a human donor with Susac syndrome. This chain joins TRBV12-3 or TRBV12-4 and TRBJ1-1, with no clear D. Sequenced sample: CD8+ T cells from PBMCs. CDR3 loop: CASSFGQVMAEAFF. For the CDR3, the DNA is TGTGCCAGCAGTTTCGGTCAAGTGATGGCGGAAGCTTTCTTT.